These 14 T cell receptor beta chains came from one sample sequenced in a study of PD-1 blockade in classical Hodgkin lymphoma. Only in-frame clones appear in the TCRdb table, and some are missing; sequencing was by immunoSEQ multiplex PCR. Of approximately 29,000 clones listed, 70% to 80% are singletons. The sample's time point: cycle 4 day 1 (C4D1), after around six weeks of nivolumab. All trial patients relapsed after autologous stem cell transplantation. The authors purified CD4+ T cells from thawed PBMCs by magnetic negative selection. The sample here was CD4+ T cells from blood, taken before the fourth cycle of nivolumab. The receptors stem from a human donor with classical Hodgkin lymphoma.

The chain links TRBV10-3 to TRBJ1-2; D is perhaps TRBD1 (6 bases). Trimming took 6 bases from V and 6 from J, leaving 14 bases between them. The CDR3 runs 13 residues. The germline V gene encodes CDR1 ENHRY and CDR2 SYGVKD. The CDR3 loop is CAIRETGADGYTF. The CDR3 nucleotides are TGTGCCATCAGAGAGACGGGGGCAGATGGCTACACCTTC.

This sequence joins TRBV6-1 and TRBJ1-1, with no clear D. V lost 10 bases and J 2 bases, leaving 14 bases between the germline ends. This CDR3 spans 13 amino acids. The V gene's germline CDR1 is MNHNS and CDR2 SASEGT. CDR3 coding DNA: TGTGCCACCCCCTCGAACAGAAACACTGAAGCTTTCTTT. Translation: CATPSNRNTEAFF.

DNA for the CDR3: TGTGCCAGCTCACCACCAGGGTCACATAATCAGCCCCAGCATTTT. It yields the protein CASSPPGSHNQPQHF. V and J are TRBV18 and TRBJ1-5; D remains ambiguous. The V end was cut by 0 bases, the J end by 4 bases, with 10 bases between. Germline V gene lookup returns CDR1 KGHSH and CDR2 LQKENI. There are 15 residues in the CDR3. The whole variable domain, remainder taken from reference TRBV18 and TRBJ1-5, is NAGVMQNPRHLVRRRGQEARLRCSPMKGHSHVYWYRQLPEEGLKFMVYLQKENIIDESGMPKERFSAEFPKEGPSILRIQQVVRGDSAAYFCASSPPGSHNQPQHFGDGTRLSIL.

The V and J genes are TRBV18 and TRBJ2-1; 11 nucleotides match TRBD2. The CDR3 runs to 16 residues. The germline CDR1 and CDR2 sequences are KGHSH and LQKENI. V dropped 3 bases and J dropped 9; count of bases not matched to a gene: 10. CDR3 sequence: CASSPRSGGAFSEQFF. CDR3 in DNA: TGTGCCAGCTCACCCCGTAGCGGGGGGGCATTTTCTGAGCAGTTCTTC.

The chain links TRBV19 to TRBJ2-5, with D tentatively TRBD1 (6 bases). The V and J ends lost 6 bases and 0 bases respectively, with 8 bases between them. CDR1 and CDR2 from the germline V gene are LNHDA and SQIVND (reference sequence). The CDR3 has 13 amino acids. The CDR3 reads CASSTGYQETQYF. The DNA of the CDR3 is TGTGCCAGTAGCACAGGGTACCAAGAGACCCAGTACTTC.

The chain combines TRBV19 with TRBJ1-5; D is unresolved. Germline lookup yields CDR1 LNHDA and CDR2 SQIVND (reference sequence). Trimming left V 3 bases short and J 5 bases short, with 8 bases between. The CDR3 extends over 13 amino acids. CDR3 DNA: TGTGCCAGTAGTATCGGAGGTTATCAGCCCCAGCATTTT. Its protein product is CASSIGGYQPQHF.

The chain employs TRBV6-6 and TRBJ2-3; possible D gene TRBD2, 5 bases. CDR1 and CDR2 (germline): MNHNY, SVGAGI (reference sequence). This CDR3 spans 14 amino acids. Trimming removed 7 bases from V and 3 bases from J, with 14 bases in between. The chain's CDR3 is CASTRRLGTDTQYF. The DNA of the CDR3 is TGTGCCAGCACCAGGAGGTTAGGGACAGATACGCAGTATTTT.

The chain has TRBV28 and TRBJ2-7; no definite D call. Trimming removed 10 bases from V and 2 bases from J, with 12 bases in between. Germline V gene lookup returns CDR1 MDHEN and CDR2 SYDVKM. This CDR3 is 12 amino acids long. CDR3 residues: CATLGNTYEQYF. In DNA form, the CDR3 reads TGTGCCACCTTGGGGAATACCTACGAGCAGTACTTC. The whole variable domain, filled in from reference TRBV28 and TRBJ2-7, reads DVKVTQSSRYLVKRTGEKVFLECVQDMDHENMFWYRQDPGLGLRLIYFSYDVKMKEKGDIPEGYSVSREKKERFSLILESASTNQTSMYLCATLGNTYEQYFGPGTRLTVT.

V gene TRBV6-5 combines with J gene TRBJ2-6; no firm D call. The V gene's germline CDR1 is MNHEY and CDR2 SVGAGI. The CDR3 extends over 14 amino acids. V shed 2 bases and J shed 0 bases, with 2 bases lying between them. The CDR3 DNA follows: TGTGCCAGCAGTTACCTCTCTGGGGCCAACGTCCTGACTTTC. Protein: CASSYLSGANVLTF.

The rearrangement joins TRBV30 to TRBJ1-1, with D perhaps TRBD1 (5 bases). Deletions cut 2 bases from V and 3 bases from J, with 7 bases between. Germline V gives CDR1 GTSNPN, CDR2 SVGIG (reference sequence). The CDR3 contains 12 residues. CDR3 sequence: CAWSRQYTEAFF. The CDR3 coding sequence is TGTGCCTGGAGTCGACAGTACACTGAAGCTTTCTTT.

Here the CDR3 reads CAWKDPVYYSGNTIYF. The CDR3 DNA sequence: TGTGCCTGGAAAGATCCCGTATACTACTCTGGAAACACCATATATTTT. This rearrangement joins TRBV30 to TRBJ1-3, with D unclear. With 4 bases removed from V and 0 bases from J, the gap between germline ends came to 16 bases. From germline, CDR1 is GTSNPN and CDR2 SVGIG (reference sequence). The CDR3 totals 16 residues.

This chain connects TRBV6-1 to TRBJ1-1; TRBD1 is a possible D gene (6 bases). V was clipped by 1 base and J by 6 bases, with 9 bases between them. Per the germline V gene, CDR1 is MNHNS and CDR2 is SASEGT. The CDR3 runs 13 residues. CDR3 DNA: TGTGCCAGCAGTGAAGTAAGGGGGGCTGAAGCTTTCTTT. It specifies CASSEVRGAEAFF.

The chain links TRBV6-5 to TRBJ1-1, with TRBD1 identical over 8 bases. This CDR3 contains 13 residues. V trimming: 4 bases; J trimming: 4 bases; junction bases outside the gene matches: 2. Germline V gene data show CDR1 as MNHEY and CDR2 as SVGAGI. DNA of the CDR3: TGTGCCAGCAGTTCACAGGGGGGCACTGAAGCTTTCTTT. Its protein product is CASSSQGGTEAFF.

This chain links TRBV30 with TRBJ2-6, with TRBD1 matching 9 bases. V gave up 5 bases and J gave up 0 bases; unmatched junction bases: 2. There are 15 residues in the CDR3. CDR1 and CDR2 (germline): GTSNPN, SVGIG (reference sequence). The CDR3, as DNA: TGTGCCTGGGGGACAGGGAGCTCTGGGGCCAACGTCCTGACTTTC. The encoded protein is CAWGTGSSGANVLTF.